This TCR beta chain was sequenced during a study of blood T cells in healthy people across ages. It was with a sample-barcoded 5' primer and a J-beta primer mix that a second PCR of about 7 to 12 cycles was run. From the 5' RACE reads, TCRdb called clonotypes with MiXCR, one entry per CDR3 protein. The table records about 1.5 million distinct CDR3 sequences, less than 45% of them present only once. This clonotype showed up just a few times. J was trimmed by 2 bases and V by 1 base; bases with no gene match: 7. The CDR3 runs to 16 residues. The germline gives CDR1 SGHAT, CDR2 FQNNGV. Sequencing was done on a sample of blood. V is TRBV11-2 and J is TRBJ2-7; 8 bases are shared with TRBD2. The receptor was isolated from a young woman in good health. As DNA, the CDR3 is TGTGCCAGCAGCTTAGGAACTAGCGGAAGACCCTACGAGCAGTACTTC. This sequence encodes CASSLGTSGRPYEQYF.